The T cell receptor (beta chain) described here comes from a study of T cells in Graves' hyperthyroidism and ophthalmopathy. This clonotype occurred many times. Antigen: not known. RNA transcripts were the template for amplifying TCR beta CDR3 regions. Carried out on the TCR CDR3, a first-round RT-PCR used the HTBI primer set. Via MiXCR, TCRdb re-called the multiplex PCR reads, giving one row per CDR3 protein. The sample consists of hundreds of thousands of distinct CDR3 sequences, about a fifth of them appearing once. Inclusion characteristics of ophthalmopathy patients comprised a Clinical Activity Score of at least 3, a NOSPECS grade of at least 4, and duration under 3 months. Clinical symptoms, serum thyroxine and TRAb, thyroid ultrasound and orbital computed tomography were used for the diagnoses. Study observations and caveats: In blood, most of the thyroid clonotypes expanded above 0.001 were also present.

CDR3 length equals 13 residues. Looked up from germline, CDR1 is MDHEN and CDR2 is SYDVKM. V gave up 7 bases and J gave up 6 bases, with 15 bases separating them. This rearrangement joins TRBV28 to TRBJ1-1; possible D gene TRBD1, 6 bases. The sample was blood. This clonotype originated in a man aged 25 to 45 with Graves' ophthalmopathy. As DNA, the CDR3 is TGTGCCAGCACCTGGGGGGGGCGGTCTGAAGCTTTCTTT. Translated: CASTWGGRSEAFF.